The T cell receptor (beta chain) described here comes from a study of regulatory T cells in long-lasting Graves disease. Overall study: Recently diagnosed Graves' patients had received antithyroid drugs for under 3 months. Regarding the study as a whole: Accuracy was possibly reduced by small sample size. TCR diversity was lower in persistent Graves' patients than in newly diagnosed ones.

Indicated time point: newly diagnosed GD, antithyroid drugs for less than 3 months. Making the TCR library involved RNA that had been extracted from PBMCs. Germline values: CDR1 WNHNN, CDR2 SYGVQD (reference sequence). This CDR3 is 14 amino acids long. The V and J ends lost 0 bases and 15 bases, in that order; junction bases with no gene match: 7. This clonotype was observed many times. The antigen remains unidentified. With iRepertoire HTBI primers and Arm-PCR of CDR3 regions, TCR beta libraries were built. MiXCR, run by TCRdb on the multiplex PCR reads, gives a single entry per CDR3 protein. The table includes almost 450,000 distinct CDR3 sequences, 16% detected once. These data were also reused for a study on T cells in Graves' hyperthyroidism and ophthalmopathy.

This chain links TRBV10-1 with TRBJ2-1; 11 nucleotides agree with TRBD2. Sample: peripheral blood mononuclear cells (PBMCs), taken at new diagnosis, from a patient treated with antithyroid drugs. This TCR was sampled from a woman aged 25 to 45 with Graves disease. CDR3 DNA sequence: TGCGCCAGCAGTGAGTCGCTACTAGCGGGAGTACTGTTCTTC. It is translated as CASSESLLAGVLFF.